Following are 10 T cell receptor beta chains from one sample sequenced in a study of blood T cell repertoires in COVID-19. Measured with immunoSEQ multiplex PCR; TCRdb has only the in-frame clones, and not every one. The profile shows approximately 250,000 clones, roughly 85% of them singletons. Sequencing was carried out using peripheral blood. The receptors originated from a man between 40 and 49 years old with acute or convalescent COVID-19.

The chain couples TRBV18 to TRBJ2-7; maybe TRBD1 (6 bases). The V and J ends lost 5 bases and 2 bases respectively, with 13 bases between them. Germline CDR1 is KGHSH and CDR2 is LQKENI. The CDR3 loop spans 14 amino acids. CDR3 DNA: TGTGCCAGCTCATCAATCCGGGACACCTACGAGCAGTACTTC. It yields the protein CASSSIRDTYEQYF.

The chain has TRBV10-3 and TRBJ2-1; tentatively, D is TRBD2 (5 bases). CDR1 is ENHRY and CDR2 is SYGVKD in the germline V gene. V lost 1 base to trimming and J lost 1 base, with 11 bases between them. There are 16 residues in the CDR3. CDR3 sequence (DNA): TGTGCCATCAGTGAGTTTAGACTACAATCCTACAATGAGCAGTTCTTC. Translation: CAISEFRLQSYNEQFF.

The rearrangement joins TRBV2 to TRBJ2-7; TRBD1 matches 8 bases. J was trimmed by 2 bases and V by 8 bases; bases with no gene match: 8. Looked up from germline, CDR1 is SNHLY and CDR2 is FYNNEI. The CDR3 contains 14 residues. The CDR3: CASRREQGAYEQYF. CDR3 DNA sequence: TGTGCCAGCCGACGGGAACAGGGGGCCTACGAGCAGTACTTC.

The chain links TRBV5-4 to TRBJ1-1; possibly TRBD1 for D (5 bases). CDR3 length equals 15 residues. CDR1 and CDR2 from the germline V gene are SGHNT and YYREEE (reference sequence). Trimming cost V 3 bases and J 0 bases, with 12 bases left between them. The CDR3 DNA sequence: TGTGCCAGCAGCTACGGTAGGGGTCTGAACACTGAAGCTTTCTTT. It codes for CASSYGRGLNTEAFF.

The chain recombines TRBV12-3 or TRBV12-4 with TRBJ2-3; D gene unclear. V was trimmed by 3 bases and J by 5 bases, leaving 9 bases between them. The CDR3 loop spans 13 amino acids. The CDR3 sequence: CASSFFGGDTQYF. For the CDR3, the DNA is TGTGCCAGCAGTTTTTTCGGTGGAGATACGCAGTATTTT.

The chain employs TRBV28 and TRBJ1-2, with a weak D call TRBD1 (6 bases). The CDR3 extends over 13 amino acids. V was clipped by 1 base and J by 3 bases, with 6 bases between them. Per germline, CDR1 MDHEN and CDR2 SYDVKM. The CDR3 spells CASSLSGDYGYTF. CDR3 nucleotides: TGTGCCAGCAGTTTATCAGGGGACTATGGCTACACCTTC.

The V call is TRBV7-2, the J call TRBJ2-4, with D possibly being TRBD1 (6 bases). CDR1 is SGHTA, CDR2 FQGNSA, per germline. V shed 1 base and J shed 3 bases, with 7 bases lying between them. The CDR3 has 14 residues. The CDR3 is CASSLDRDKNIQYF. DNA for the CDR3: TGTGCCAGCAGCTTAGACAGGGACAAAAACATTCAGTACTTC.

The V gene is TRBV15, the J gene TRBJ1-3; TRBD1 is a possible D gene (6 bases). The V end lost 5 bases, the J end lost 2 bases, and 13 bases lay between the germline ends. This CDR3 spans 15 amino acids. In germline, CDR1 is LNHNV, CDR2 YYDKDF (reference sequence). The chain's CDR3 is CATSFSRDTGNTIYF. For the CDR3, the DNA is TGTGCCACCAGCTTCAGCCGGGACACTGGAAACACCATATATTTT.

This CDR3 reads CASSTGGGSYNEQFF. For the CDR3, the DNA is TGTGCCAGCAGCACCGGCGGGGGATCCTACAATGAGCAGTTCTTC. This rearrangement joins TRBV5-6 to TRBJ2-1; TRBD2 agrees at 7 bases. Per germline, CDR1 SGHDT and CDR2 YYEEEE. The CDR3 totals 15 residues. V was clipped by 4 bases and J by 1 base; unmatched bases: 5.

CDR3 in DNA: TGTGCCAGCAGCGTTGGACAGGGGGCGATCCAAGAGACCCAGTACTTC. Its protein product is CASSVGQGAIQETQYF. This chain connects TRBV7-2 to TRBJ2-5, with 11 bases lining up with TRBD1. J lost 1 base, V lost 5 bases, and 6 bases had no gene match. This CDR3 is 16 amino acids long. CDR1 is SGHTA, CDR2 FQGNSA, per germline.